This entry lists 30 T cell receptor beta chains sequenced from one sample in a study of blood T cell repertoires in COVID-19. The protocol was immunoSEQ multiplex PCR, while the TCRdb copy is restricted to in-frame clones and leaves out a portion. This table holds some 76,000 clones, about 89% found once. The sequencing input was peripheral blood. Receptors were obtained from a man aged 55 to 70 with acute or convalescent COVID-19.

J is TRBJ1-1 and V is TRBV15, with 9 bases fitting TRBD1. The germline V gene has CDR1 LNHNV and CDR2 YYDKDF (reference sequence). The CDR3 runs to 13 residues. The trim removed 4 bases at V and 14 bases at J, leaving 11 bases unmatched. The chain's CDR3 is CATSTNRDRAGFF. DNA of the CDR3: TGTGCCACCAGCACGAACCGGGACAGGGCAGGGTTCTTT. Full variable domain (outside the CDR3, taken from reference TRBV15 and TRBJ1-1): DAMVIQNPRYQVTQFGKPVTLSCSQTLNHNVMYWYQQKSSQAPKLLFHYYDKDFNNEADTPDNFQSRRPNTSFCFLDIRSPGLGDTAMYLCATSTNRDRAGFFGQGTRLTVV.

This sequence joins TRBV10-1 and TRBJ1-3, with D uncertain. The V end was cut by 0 bases, the J end by 1 base, with 7 bases between. The CDR3 totals 15 residues. CDR1 and CDR2 from the germline V gene are WNHNN and SYGVQD (reference sequence). The CDR3 region is CASSESGPSGNTIYF. Here the CDR3 DNA reads TGCGCCAGCAGTGAGTCGGGCCCATCTGGAAACACCATATATTTT.

The chain combines TRBV5-4 with TRBJ2-5; 7 bases are shared with TRBD1. The trim removed 3 bases at V and 1 base at J, leaving 3 bases unmatched. The germline gives CDR1 SGHNT, CDR2 YYREEE (reference sequence). This CDR3 comprises 14 residues. The DNA of the CDR3 is TGTGCCAGCAGCTCGGGACAGCTCCAAGAGACCCAGTACTTC. Translation gives CASSSGQLQETQYF. Based on the CDR3 plus reference TRBV5-4 and TRBJ2-5, the full variable domain is ETGVTQSPTHLIKTRGQQVTLRCSSQSGHNTVSWYQQALGQGPQFIFQYYREEENGRGNFPPRFSGLQFPNYSSELNVNALELDDSALYLCASSSGQLQETQYFGPGTRLLVL.

The chain employs TRBV15 and TRBJ2-7; D perhaps matches TRBD1 (6 bases). V gave up 5 bases and J gave up 3 bases, with 14 bases separating them. Germline lookup yields CDR1 LNHNV and CDR2 YYDKDF (reference sequence). The CDR3 covers 14 residues. This CDR3 reads CATSGRGNHYEQYF. CDR3 nucleotide sequence: TGTGCCACCAGCGGTAGGGGGAACCACTACGAGCAGTACTTC.

The chain recombines TRBV5-5 with TRBJ2-7, with 10 bases identical to TRBD2. CDR1 and CDR2 from the germline V gene are SGHKS and YYEKEE (reference sequence). The CDR3 runs to 16 residues. J gave up 2 bases and V 4 bases, and 9 bases lay outside the gene matches. CDR3: CASSRIPAGGAYEQYF. The CDR3 bases are TGTGCCAGCAGCCGGATCCCAGCGGGAGGGGCCTACGAGCAGTACTTC.

The chain links TRBV28 to TRBJ1-5, with TRBD1 identical over 11 bases. V trimming: 5 bases; J trimming: 7 bases; junction bases outside the gene matches: 10. The CDR3 runs to 16 residues. Germline V CDR1 and CDR2: MDHEN, SYDVKM. CDR3 amino acids: CASSRGQGGSEQPQHF. The CDR3 coding sequence is TGTGCCAGCAGTCGGGGACAGGGGGGATCGGAACAGCCCCAGCATTTT.

The rearrangement joins TRBV9 to TRBJ2-1; D might be TRBD2 (6 bases). Germline V gene sequence: CDR1 SGDLS, CDR2 YYNGEE. V was cut by 4 bases and J by 9 bases, with 20 bases left in between. The CDR3 runs to 15 residues. The CDR3 loop reads CASSKGAGSVGEQFF. CDR3 nucleotides: TGTGCCAGCAGCAAAGGGGCCGGGAGTGTCGGTGAGCAGTTCTTC.

The CDR3 region is CAWSAGTAKGVAFF. The CDR3 DNA reads as TGTGCCTGGAGTGCCGGGACAGCCAAAGGGGTAGCTTTCTTT. This sequence joins TRBV30 and TRBJ1-1, with 7 bases identical to TRBD1. Unmatched junction bases numbered 12, after V lost 1 base and J lost 10 bases. This CDR3 region has 14 residues. Germline V gene data show CDR1 as GTSNPN and CDR2 as SVGIG (reference sequence).

This clone was recorded once. The chain has TRBV30 and TRBJ1-5; D may be TRBD1 (6 bases). The CDR3 is made up of 14 amino acids. Germline CDR1 GTSNPN, CDR2 SVGIG (reference sequence). V gave up 1 base and J gave up 1 base, with 8 bases separating them. This CDR3 is CAWSGGTSNQPQHF. CDR3 sequence (DNA): TGTGCCTGGAGTGGGGGGACAAGCAATCAGCCCCAGCATTTT.

This chain uses TRBV20-1 with TRBJ1-5; tentative D call: TRBD1 (6 bases). This CDR3 has 13 residues. Germline lookup yields CDR1 DFQATT and CDR2 SNEGSKA (reference sequence). Trimming took 6 bases from V and 5 from J, leaving 14 bases between them. The CDR3 loop is CSASRTVDQPQHF. For the CDR3, the DNA is TGCAGTGCCAGTAGGACAGTTGATCAGCCCCAGCATTTT.

This chain uses TRBV18 with TRBJ2-4; the D is unclear. The CDR3 is 15 residues long. V dropped 2 bases and J dropped 4 bases, with 12 bases sitting between them. Per germline, CDR1 KGHSH and CDR2 LQKENI. The CDR3 sequence is CASSPEARTKNIQYF. The CDR3 DNA follows: TGTGCCAGCTCACCAGAGGCTAGAACAAAAAACATTCAGTACTTC.

V is TRBV7-8 and J is TRBJ2-2, with 10 bases fitting TRBD1. Germline V CDR1 and CDR2: SGHVS, FQNEAQ. The CDR3 is 15 amino acids. Trimming cost V 8 bases and J 5 bases; bases outside gene matches: 8. CDR3 DNA: TGTGCCAGCTTTAAACGGGACAGGGGTACCGGGGAGCTGTTTTTT. Protein: CASFKRDRGTGELFF.

This chain connects TRBV6-5 to TRBJ2-7; tentative D call: TRBD1 (6 bases). Germline V gene data show CDR1 as MNHEY and CDR2 as SVGAGI. The V end lost 6 bases, the J end lost 4 bases, and 19 bases lay between the germline ends. This CDR3 has 15 residues. In DNA form, the CDR3 reads TGTGCCAGCAGATACGGACAGTCCCAGAGGTACGAGCAGTACTTC. This gives the protein CASRYGQSQRYEQYF.

The chain carries TRBV5-1 and TRBJ1-2, with 8 bases aligning to TRBD1. Germline CDR1 reads SGHRS; CDR2 reads YFSETQ. The CDR3 extends over 16 amino acids. V trimming: 2 bases; J trimming: 5 bases; junction bases outside the gene matches: 11. The CDR3 DNA reads as TGCGCCAGCAGCTTTGTGACAGGGGCGCAAAGGTATGGCTACACCTTC. This encodes CASSFVTGAQRYGYTF. The variable domain in full, with the rest retrieved from reference TRBV5-1 and TRBJ1-2, is KAGVTQTPRYLIKTRGQQVTLSCSPISGHRSVSWYQQTPGQGLQFLFEYFSETQRNKGNFPGRFSGRQFSNSRSEMNVSTLELGDSALYLCASSFVTGAQRYGYTFGSGTRLTVV.

This chain links TRBV5-1 with TRBJ2-2, with a tentative D call TRBD1 (8 bases). The germline V gene has CDR1 SGHRS and CDR2 YFSETQ. The CDR3 runs to 18 residues. V was pared by 4 bases and J by 1 base, with 20 bases between. Written as DNA, the CDR3 is TGCGCCAGCAGCCCAGGACAGGGAGGGGAACTGAACACCGGGGAGCTGTTTTTT. It translates to CASSPGQGGELNTGELFF.

The CDR3 spells CASSPRDSYRDGYTF. The CDR3 nucleotides are TGCGCCAGCAGCCCCCGGGACAGCTACCGGGATGGCTACACCTTC. The rearrangement links TRBV5-1 to TRBJ1-2; 7 bases are a match to TRBD1. Germline lookup yields CDR1 SGHRS and CDR2 YFSETQ. The CDR3 sequence is 15 residues long. V lost 4 bases, J lost 6 bases, and 12 bases stayed unmatched.

The rearrangement uses TRBV6-5 and TRBJ1-1; TRBD1 aligns across 7 bases. CDR1 and CDR2 from the germline V gene are MNHEY and SVGAGI. The CDR3 runs 13 residues. V shed 8 bases, J shed 1 base, and the junction held 4 bases outside the gene matches. The DNA for the CDR3 is TGTGCCAGCGGCTGGACAGGGAACACTGAAGCTTTCTTT. Protein sequence: CASGWTGNTEAFF.

V gene TRBV4-1 combines with J gene TRBJ2-5; perhaps TRBD2 as D (5 bases). The CDR3 runs 16 residues. Per the germline V gene, CDR1 is MGHRA and CDR2 is YSYEKL. Trimming took off 3 bases at V and 4 bases at J, with 18 bases between the two ends. The CDR3 protein is CASSHREGLVGETQYF. The DNA of the CDR3 is TGCGCCAGCAGCCATCGAGAGGGCTTGGTAGGAGAGACCCAGTACTTC.

The genes are TRBV29-1 and TRBJ2-5; D is unresolved. Germline V gene sequence: CDR1 SQVTM, CDR2 ANQGSEA. CDR3 size: 14 residues. V lost 4 bases, J lost 0 bases, and 12 bases lay in between. This chain's CDR3 is CSVATRSHQETQYF. The CDR3 bases are TGCAGCGTTGCGACGAGGTCACACCAAGAGACCCAGTACTTC.

This clone was counted between two and nine times. The chain carries TRBV19 and TRBJ1-4, with 9 bases fitting TRBD1. With V trimmed by 7 bases and J by 4 bases, 7 bases remained unmatched. This CDR3 is built from 15 residues. Germline CDR1 is LNHDA and CDR2 is SQIVND (reference sequence). The CDR3 loop reads CASTPTGGDNEKLFF. The CDR3 nucleotides read TGTGCCAGTACCCCGACAGGGGGGGATAATGAAAAACTGTTTTTT. Full variable domain (outside the CDR3, taken from reference TRBV19 and TRBJ1-4): DGGITQSPKYLFRKEGQNVTLSCEQNLNHDAMYWYRQDPGQGLRLIYYSQIVNDFQKGDIAEGYSVSREKKESFPLTVTSAQKNPTAFYLCASTPTGGDNEKLFFGSGTQLSVL.

The rearrangement links TRBV6-6 to TRBJ1-3; D unresolved. CDR1 and CDR2 from the germline V gene are MNHNY and SVGAGI (reference sequence). V lost 2 bases, J lost 8 bases, and 13 bases lay in between. The CDR3 loop spans 14 amino acids. The CDR3 here is CASSYPAGGDTIYF. CDR3 sequence (DNA): TGTGCCAGCAGTTACCCCGCAGGAGGAGACACCATATATTTT.

The chain uses TRBV19 and TRBJ2-3; weak D call: TRBD1 (5 bases). The CDR3 loop spans 15 amino acids. Per germline, CDR1 LNHDA and CDR2 SQIVND (reference sequence). The germline V and J ends were trimmed by 5 bases and 1 base, with 13 bases remaining between them. Here the CDR3 DNA reads TGTGCCAGTAGTTCCGACTGGGGCGGCACAGATACGCAGTATTTT. It encodes CASSSDWGGTDTQYF. Filled out from reference TRBV19 and TRBJ2-3, the complete variable domain reads DGGITQSPKYLFRKEGQNVTLSCEQNLNHDAMYWYRQDPGQGLRLIYYSQIVNDFQKGDIAEGYSVSREKKESFPLTVTSAQKNPTAFYLCASSSDWGGTDTQYFGPGTRLTVL.

The chain recombines TRBV9 with TRBJ2-5; possible D gene TRBD1, 6 bases. The V end was cut by 2 bases, the J end by 1 base, with 9 bases between. The germline CDR1 and CDR2 sequences are SGDLS and YYNGEE. CDR3 length: 14 amino acids. The CDR3 loop is CASSVGDTQETQYF. The CDR3 region has the DNA TGTGCCAGCAGCGTGGGGGACACCCAAGAGACCCAGTACTTC.

The CDR3 loop reads CASKPAEGLTEAFF. The CDR3 nucleotides are TGTGCCAGCAAACCCGCGGAGGGTCTCACTGAAGCTTTCTTT. This chain uses TRBV7-3 with TRBJ1-1; no reliable D call. From germline, CDR1 is SGHTA and CDR2 FQGTGA. The CDR3 loop spans 14 amino acids. The germline V and J ends were trimmed by 7 bases and 4 bases, with 16 bases remaining between them.

This chain uses TRBV19 with TRBJ2-1, with 8 positions matching TRBD2. The J segment lost 15 bases and the V segment lost 11 bases, leaving 24 bases of the junction unmatched. This CDR3 has 15 residues. CDR1 and CDR2 (germline): LNHDA, SQIVND (reference sequence). The CDR3 protein is CAVRSSAGGHSSMFF. In DNA form, the CDR3 reads TGTGCCGTCAGGAGCTCGGCGGGGGGACACTCGAGCATGTTCTTC.

V gene TRBV18 combines with J gene TRBJ2-7, with 7 nucleotides matching TRBD2. Germline V gene sequence: CDR1 KGHSH, CDR2 LQKENI. The CDR3 has 17 amino acids. J lost 0 bases, V lost 3 bases, and 11 bases had no gene match. DNA of the CDR3: TGTGCCAGCTCACCCGAGGCCCAGCGGGACCTCTCCTACGAGCAGTACTTC. This codes for CASSPEAQRDLSYEQYF.

This chain uses TRBV5-1 with TRBJ2-1, with a tentative D call TRBD2 (5 bases). Trimming took 4 bases from V and 7 from J, leaving 6 bases between them. The CDR3 covers 11 residues. The germline gives CDR1 SGHRS, CDR2 YFSETQ. The CDR3 reads CASSPGNEQFF. The CDR3 DNA is TGCGCCAGCAGCCCGGGGAATGAGCAGTTCTTC.

The J gene is TRBJ1-2, the V gene TRBV6-2 or TRBV6-3; the match to TRBD1 covers 10 bases. The CDR3 has 11 amino acids. With V trimmed by 2 bases and J by 14 bases, 2 bases remained unmatched. Per the germline V gene, CDR1 is MNHEY and CDR2 is SVGEGT. DNA for the CDR3: TGTGCCAGCAGTTACGACAGGGGGCGGACCTTC. This translates into CASSYDRGRTF.

The chain combines TRBV5-4 with TRBJ1-1, with 10 bases matching TRBD1. The ends lost 4 bases at V and 0 bases at J; junction bases unmatched: 9. The CDR3 is 17 amino acids. Germline V CDR1 and CDR2: SGHNT, YYREEE (reference sequence). The CDR3 reads CASSPRGTGDLNTEAFF. The CDR3 DNA sequence: TGTGCCAGCAGCCCCCGCGGGACAGGGGATTTGAACACTGAAGCTTTCTTT.

The chain has TRBV19 and TRBJ2-7; D may be TRBD2 (5 bases). The CDR3 contains 12 residues. The germline gives CDR1 LNHDA, CDR2 SQIVND (reference sequence). V was shortened by 3 bases and J by 3 bases, with 6 bases between the two germline ends. CDR3 DNA sequence: TGTGCCAGTAGTATCCGGGGCTACGAGCAGTACTTC. Translation: CASSIRGYEQYF.